This TCR beta chain derives from a study of blood T cell repertoires in COVID-19. Study overall: Material from acute and convalescent COVID-19 was sourced from the United States, Italy and Spain. From T cells, B-cell-depleted T cells, or PBMCs came the material, which was cDNA or gDNA.

The CDR3 spans 16 residues. Germline CDR1 and CDR2: LGHDT and YNNKEL (reference sequence). V shed 4 bases, J shed 1 base, and the junction held 4 bases outside the gene matches. Authors' analysis steps: Amplification with reference gene primers provided the estimates of nucleated cell counts. Repertoires were generated with immunoSEQ multiplex PCR, while TCRdb's copy carries only in-frame clones and drops some. V, J and clone size reflect that table, while D and trimming were determined from the DNA. This table has roughly 120,000 clones, 70% to 90% appearing once. The chain employs TRBV3-1 (or the pseudogene TRBV3-2) and TRBJ2-6, with 7 bases lining up with TRBD2. Sequenced: peripheral blood. This TCR was recovered from a woman between 50 and 59 years old with acute or convalescent COVID-19. In nucleotides, the CDR3 is TGTGCCAGCAGCCCGGCGCGGGGGTCTGGGGCCAACGTCCTGACTTTC. Amino acid sequence: CASSPARGSGANVLTF.